The rows below give T cell receptor beta chains drawn from one sample of a study of shared clonotypes between healthy human individuals. TCRdb's table, derived via immunoSEQ multiplex PCR, lists solely in-frame clones and lacks some. The sample lists more than 600,000 clones, roughly nine tenths occurring once. Sequenced sample: naive CD8+ T cells sorted from blood. The receptors shown here come from a man aged 25 to 40 in good health. CDR3s include the opening cysteine and the closing phenylalanine or tryptophan. The order of the fields is V gene, clone size, D gene, J gene, CDR3 protein, CDR3 DNA. A D gene is named only where the DNA matches it firmly. Expanded clones are given a class, and other clones once, few, many or no size at all.

v_gene: TRBV9; abundance: once; d_gene: NA; j_gene: TRBJ2-5; CDR3aa: CASSESRAVGGETQYF; CDR3nt: TGTGCCAGCAGCGAGAGCAGGGCGGTCGGCGGAGAGACCCAGTACTTC
v_gene: TRBV19; abundance: NA; d_gene: TRBD2; j_gene: TRBJ2-3; CDR3aa: CASTSSGAITDTQYF; CDR3nt: TGTGCCAGTACCTCTAGCGGAGCCATCACAGATACGCAGTATTTT
v_gene: TRBV11-3; abundance: NA; d_gene: NA; j_gene: TRBJ2-3; CDR3aa: CASSLSSGSTDTQYF; CDR3nt: TGTGCCAGCAGCCTCAGTTCCGGGAGCACAGATACGCAGTATTTT
v_gene: TRBV28; abundance: NA; d_gene: NA; j_gene: TRBJ2-2; CDR3aa: CASSFFLASQGITGELFF; CDR3nt: TGTGCCAGCAGTTTCTTCCTCGCCTCGCAGGGGATCACCGGGGAGCTGTTTTTT
v_gene: TRBV7-6; abundance: NA; d_gene: NA; j_gene: TRBJ2-7; CDR3aa: CASSYDGRQYF; CDR3nt: TGTGCCAGCAGCTACGACGGGCGGCAATACTTC
v_gene: TRBV6-5; abundance: NA; d_gene: TRBD2; j_gene: TRBJ2-1; CDR3aa: CASRTLAEIYNEQFF; CDR3nt: TGTGCCAGCAGAACCCTAGCGGAGATCTACAATGAGCAGTTCTTC
v_gene: TRBV9; abundance: NA; d_gene: NA; j_gene: TRBJ1-2; CDR3aa: CASTTPGGYGYTF; CDR3nt: TGTGCCAGCACCACCCCGGGTGGATATGGCTACACCTTC
v_gene: TRBV11-2; abundance: NA; d_gene: NA; j_gene: TRBJ2-7; CDR3aa: CASISGESYEQYF; CDR3nt: TGTGCCAGCATCTCTGGCGAATCCTACGAGCAGTACTTC
v_gene: TRBV27; abundance: few; d_gene: NA; j_gene: TRBJ2-3; CDR3aa: CASQPGPYTDTQYF; CDR3nt: TGTGCCAGCCAACCGGGTCCTTACACAGATACGCAGTATTTT
v_gene: TRBV29-1; abundance: NA; d_gene: TRBD2; j_gene: TRBJ2-1; CDR3aa: CSADNPTLAGGSNEQFF; CDR3nt: TGCAGCGCTGATAACCCAACACTAGCGGGAGGAAGTAATGAGCAGTTCTTC
v_gene: TRBV6-1; abundance: NA; d_gene: NA; j_gene: TRBJ1-2; CDR3aa: CASSELATEVVYGYTF; CDR3nt: TGTGCCAGCAGTGAATTAGCGACGGAGGTCGTCTATGGCTACACCTTC
v_gene: TRBV5-1; abundance: NA; d_gene: TRBD1; j_gene: TRBJ2-7; CDR3aa: CASSLGWTGNEQYF; CDR3nt: TGCGCCAGCAGCTTGGGATGGACAGGGAACGAGCAGTACTTC
v_gene: TRBV5-1; abundance: NA; d_gene: TRBD2; j_gene: TRBJ2-5; CDR3aa: CASSQSGSGRETQYF; CDR3nt: TGCGCCAGCAGTCAAAGCGGGAGTGGGAGAGAGACCCAGTACTTC
v_gene: TRBV5-4; abundance: NA; d_gene: NA; j_gene: TRBJ1-2; CDR3aa: CASSLGVGRQEGYTF; CDR3nt: TGTGCCAGCAGCTTGGGGGTGGGAAGGCAAGAGGGCTACACCTTC
v_gene: TRBV4-3; abundance: once; d_gene: NA; j_gene: TRBJ2-7; CDR3aa: CASSQDQLGRENSYEQYF; CDR3nt: TGCGCCAGCAGCCAAGATCAGTTGGGCAGAGAGAACTCCTACGAGCAGTACTTC
v_gene: TRBV11-2; abundance: NA; d_gene: NA; j_gene: TRBJ1-1; CDR3aa: CASSSGRGSNTEAFF; CDR3nt: TGTGCCAGCAGCTCCGGGAGGGGCTCTAACACTGAAGCTTTCTTT
v_gene: TRBV4-1; abundance: NA; d_gene: TRBD2; j_gene: TRBJ2-7; CDR3aa: CASSQVNIASGRAPYEQYF; CDR3nt: TGCGCCAGCAGCCAAGTAAATATAGCTAGCGGGAGAGCCCCCTACGAGCAGTACTTC
v_gene: TRBV7-2; abundance: once; d_gene: NA; j_gene: TRBJ2-3; CDR3aa: CASSLVPSSGISTDTQYF; CDR3nt: TGTGCCAGCAGCTTAGTACCGTCGTCAGGGATTAGCACAGATACGCAGTATTTT
v_gene: TRBV28; abundance: NA; d_gene: TRBD1; j_gene: TRBJ1-3; CDR3aa: CASSRQGRPAGNTIYF; CDR3nt: TGTGCCAGCAGTCGACAGGGCCGCCCGGCTGGAAACACCATATATTTT
v_gene: TRBV30; abundance: NA; d_gene: NA; j_gene: TRBJ2-1; CDR3aa: CAWNGVGGEAEQFF; CDR3nt: TGTGCCTGGAACGGGGTCGGGGGAGAAGCCGAGCAGTTCTTC
v_gene: TRBV6-6; abundance: NA; d_gene: NA; j_gene: TRBJ2-3; CDR3aa: CASSPGPNTDTQYF; CDR3nt: TGTGCCAGCAGCCCGGGACCCAACACAGATACGCAGTATTTT
v_gene: TRBV11-2; abundance: NA; d_gene: TRBD2; j_gene: TRBJ2-1; CDR3aa: CASSLDLAGGNEQFF; CDR3nt: TGTGCCAGCAGCTTAGATCTAGCGGGAGGCAATGAGCAGTTCTTC
v_gene: TRBV6-5; abundance: NA; d_gene: NA; j_gene: TRBJ2-7; CDR3aa: CASSYGIGVGQFF; CDR3nt: TGTGCCAGCAGTTACGGAATAGGGGTGGGTCAGTTTTTC
v_gene: TRBV4-3; abundance: NA; d_gene: NA; j_gene: TRBJ2-5; CDR3aa: CASSQVYGRQETQYF; CDR3nt: TGCGCCAGCAGCCAAGTATATGGGAGACAAGAGACCCAGTACTTC
v_gene: TRBV13; abundance: NA; d_gene: NA; j_gene: TRBJ2-7; CDR3aa: CASSFRPRESEQYF; CDR3nt: TGTGCCAGCAGCTTTAGGCCACGTGAGAGCGAGCAGTACTTC
v_gene: TRBV27; abundance: NA; d_gene: NA; j_gene: TRBJ2-2; CDR3aa: CASRGQDNTGELFF; CDR3nt: TGTGCCAGCAGGGGGCAGGACAACACCGGGGAGCTGTTTTTT
v_gene: TRBV15; abundance: once; d_gene: NA; j_gene: TRBJ2-1; CDR3aa: CATSRDRGIYNEQFF; CDR3nt: TGTGCCACCAGCAGAGACAGGGGTATATACAATGAGCAGTTCTTC
v_gene: TRBV9; abundance: NA; d_gene: NA; j_gene: TRBJ2-7; CDR3aa: CASSVRGASSYEQYF; CDR3nt: TGTGCCAGCAGCGTCCGGGGCGCAAGCTCCTACGAGCAGTACTTC
v_gene: TRBV30; abundance: NA; d_gene: NA; j_gene: TRBJ2-1; CDR3aa: CAWSVRGRSYNEQFF; CDR3nt: TGTGCCTGGAGTGTACGGGGTCGCTCCTACAATGAGCAGTTCTTC
v_gene: TRBV11-2; abundance: NA; d_gene: NA; j_gene: TRBJ2-2; CDR3aa: CASSSWTSDEELFF; CDR3nt: TGTGCCAGCAGCTCTTGGACTTCGGATGAGGAGCTGTTTTTT
v_gene: TRBV28; abundance: once; d_gene: TRBD1; j_gene: TRBJ2-7; CDR3aa: CASSNRDRAYYEQYF; CDR3nt: TGTGCCAGCTCCAACCGGGACAGGGCTTACTACGAGCAGTACTTC
v_gene: TRBV7-2; abundance: once; d_gene: TRBD1; j_gene: TRBJ1-1; CDR3aa: CASSLRTGIDTEAFF; CDR3nt: TGTGCCAGCAGCTTGCGGACAGGTATAGACACTGAAGCTTTCTTT
v_gene: TRBV2; abundance: NA; d_gene: TRBD2; j_gene: TRBJ2-5; CDR3aa: CASTVLAGAETQYF; CDR3nt: TGTGCCAGCACCGTACTAGCGGGAGCGGAGACCCAGTACTTC
v_gene: TRBV12-5; abundance: NA; d_gene: NA; j_gene: TRBJ2-3; CDR3aa: CASGLMGTGGTDDSDTQYF; CDR3nt: TGTGCTAGTGGTTTGATGGGAACGGGCGGGACAGACGACTCAGATACGCAGTATTTT
v_gene: TRBV7-2; abundance: NA; d_gene: TRBD2; j_gene: TRBJ2-2; CDR3aa: CASSLRTSGLGELFF; CDR3nt: TGTGCCAGCAGCTTAAGAACTAGCGGCCTCGGGGAGCTGTTTTTT
v_gene: TRBV7-9; abundance: NA; d_gene: TRBD2; j_gene: TRBJ2-7; CDR3aa: CASSLGGLAGGEQYF; CDR3nt: TGTGCCAGCAGCCTAGGGGGACTAGCGGGAGGCGAGCAGTACTTC
v_gene: TRBV7-6; abundance: NA; d_gene: TRBD2; j_gene: TRBJ2-1; CDR3aa: CASSSGPGLAGSYEQFF; CDR3nt: TGTGCCAGCAGCTCCGGACCGGGACTAGCGGGAAGTTATGAGCAGTTCTTC